The clone carrying this TCR beta chain occurred a few times. The authors' processing: Reference gene primer amplification yielded estimated nucleated cell counts. Sequencing used immunoSEQ multiplex PCR; TCRdb keeps in-frame clones, though not all of them. The V and J calls and clone size come from that table; D and trimming were worked out from the DNA. Of under 300,000 clones detected, under 95% appear once; the ten largest clones hold 2.3%. The record originates from a study of blood T cell repertoires in COVID-19. Study at large: Samples taken during acute and convalescent COVID-19 were collected in the United States, Italy and Spain.

Participant ages covered about 18 to 89 years across 24 US areas. Germline CDR1 is SGHNT and CDR2 is YYREEE (reference sequence). V lost 4 bases to trimming and J lost 3 bases, with 14 bases between them. The CDR3 spans 15 residues. The J gene is TRBJ2-1, the V gene TRBV5-4; tentatively, D is TRBD1 (6 bases). The TCR was taken from a woman aged 40 to 50 with acute COVID-19. The material sequenced was PBMCs or T cells enriched from blood (not recorded which). CDR3 sequence (DNA): TGTGCCAGCAGCGCTGCCAGGGGTAACTACAATGAGCAGTTCTTC. Translated, it gives CASSAARGNYNEQFF. Complete variable domain (other parts from reference TRBV5-4 and TRBJ2-1): ETGVTQSPTHLIKTRGQQVTLRCSSQSGHNTVSWYQQALGQGPQFIFQYYREEENGRGNFPPRFSGLQFPNYSSELNVNALELDDSALYLCASSAARGNYNEQFFGPGTRLTVL.